These 19 T cell receptor beta chains were all obtained from the same sample, sequenced in a study of shared clonotypes between healthy human individuals. Sequencing was performed with immunoSEQ multiplex PCR; in TCRdb, only in-frame clones are kept and a portion is missing. The table includes 450,000 to 500,000 clones, about 78% detected once. Source material: PBMCs. The receptors stem from a middle-aged woman in good health. Some clones in this sample may be carry-over from other donors' samples.

The chain carries TRBV6-5 and TRBJ1-2; the D gene is possibly TRBD1 (5 bases). Trimming removed 1 base from V and 6 bases from J, with 15 bases in between. The CDR3 has 15 amino acids. The germline V gene has CDR1 MNHEY and CDR2 SVGAGI. The CDR3 nucleotides read TGTGCCAGCAGTTACTTCTCAGGGAACCAGAATGGCTACACCTTC. Encoded protein: CASSYFSGNQNGYTF.

CDR3 in amino acids: CASSYTSDNEQFF. Here the CDR3 DNA reads TGCGCCAGCAGCTATACTAGCGACAATGAGCAGTTCTTC. V and J are TRBV5-1 and TRBJ2-1, with TRBD2 identical over 7 bases. Germline-derived CDR1 and CDR2 are SGHRS and YFSETQ. The CDR3 has 13 residues. Germline trimming cut 3 bases from V and 5 bases from J; bases unmatched to any gene: 2.

The V gene is TRBV30, the J gene TRBJ2-3, with 12 bases identical to TRBD2. V was clipped by 5 bases and J by 6 bases; unmatched bases: 9. The CDR3 loop spans 15 amino acids. Germline values: CDR1 GTSNPN, CDR2 SVGIG (reference sequence). CDR3 nucleotides: TGTGCCTGGGAGAGACTAGCGGGAGCGACGGATACGCAGTATTTT. Encoded protein: CAWERLAGATDTQYF.

At least ten counts were recorded for this clone. Other nucleotide sequences from this sample produce the same CDR3. CDR3 in amino acids: CASSLNVNTEAFF. As DNA, the CDR3 is TGTGCCAGCAGCTTAAATGTGAACACTGAAGCTTTCTTT. This chain uses TRBV7-3 with TRBJ1-1, with D hard to call. The germline V gene encodes CDR1 SGHTA and CDR2 FQGTGA. V was clipped by 1 base and J by 0 bases, with 3 bases between them. This CDR3 comprises 13 residues.

V gene TRBV25-1 combines with J gene TRBJ1-6; no clear D gene. Germline V gene data show CDR1 as MGHDK and CDR2 as SYGVNS. Deletions cut 2 bases from V and 4 bases from J, with 6 bases between. The CDR3 loop spans 14 amino acids. The CDR3 sequence is CASSEVRYNSPLHF. The CDR3 DNA reads as TGTGCCAGCAGTGAAGTCAGGTATAATTCACCCCTCCACTTT.

This clone was observed once. The chain employs TRBV5-1 and TRBJ1-1; D not resolved. The CDR3 has 14 amino acids. Germline loops: CDR1 SGHRS, CDR2 YFSETQ. V was pared by 5 bases and J by 6 bases, with 17 bases between. The CDR3: CASRPWAPGAEAFF. CDR3 bases: TGCGCCAGCAGACCATGGGCCCCCGGCGCTGAAGCTTTCTTT.

This chain links TRBV18 with TRBJ1-2; D is possibly TRBD1 (5 bases). V was shortened by 0 bases and J by 3 bases, with 8 bases between the two germline ends. The CDR3 length is 14 residues. Germline V CDR1 and CDR2: KGHSH, LQKENI. The DNA for the CDR3 is TGTGCCAGCTCACCACCACTACAGGACTATGGCTACACCTTC. Residues: CASSPPLQDYGYTF.

The chain employs TRBV11-2 and TRBJ2-7; D possibly corresponds to TRBD1 (5 bases). The CDR3 length is 16 residues. V was shortened by 7 bases and J by 0 bases, with 19 bases between the two germline ends. CDR1 and CDR2 (germline): SGHAT, FQNNGV. The CDR3 sequence: CASTLGPRTISYEQYF. As DNA, the CDR3 is TGTGCCAGCACCCTGGGTCCGAGGACAATCTCCTACGAGCAGTACTTC.

In regard to this clone: The identical CDR3 is also encoded by other nucleotide sequences in the sample. The gene calls are TRBV19 and TRBJ1-1, with D hard to call. The CDR3 length is 13 residues. Germline V lookup: CDR1 LNHDA, CDR2 SQIVND (reference sequence). Trimming removed 3 bases from V and 1 base from J, with 6 bases in between. The chain's CDR3 is CASSIYGNTEAFF. In DNA form, the CDR3 reads TGTGCCAGTAGTATTTACGGGAACACTGAAGCTTTCTTT.

The chain is built from TRBV15 and TRBJ2-7, with 8 bases fitting TRBD1. Looked up from germline, CDR1 is LNHNV and CDR2 is YYDKDF (reference sequence). The CDR3 length is 17 residues. V shed 1 base, J shed 4 bases, and the junction held 12 bases outside the gene matches. CDR3 DNA: TGTGCCACCAGCAGAGGATCCCCAGGACAGGGAATATACGAGCAGTACTTC. Protein product: CATSRGSPGQGIYEQYF. Full variable domain (outside the CDR3, taken from reference TRBV15 and TRBJ2-7): DAMVIQNPRYQVTQFGKPVTLSCSQTLNHNVMYWYQQKSSQAPKLLFHYYDKDFNNEADTPDNFQSRRPNTSFCFLDIRSPGLGDTAMYLCATSRGSPGQGIYEQYFGPGTRLTVT.

The V call is TRBV6-4, the J call TRBJ2-1; 7 bases match TRBD2. The CDR3 runs to 13 residues. V shed 3 bases, J shed 9 bases, and the junction held 5 bases outside the gene matches. CDR1 and CDR2 (germline): MRHNA, SNTAGT. CDR3 sequence reads: CASSEEGRAEQFF. CDR3 coding DNA: TGTGCCAGCAGTGAGGAGGGGAGGGCTGAGCAGTTCTTC.

This chain connects TRBV11-2 to TRBJ2-4; D is possibly TRBD1 or TRBD2 (6 bases each). V lost 3 bases and J lost 8, with 14 bases in between. Germline assignment: CDR1 SGHAT and CDR2 FQNNGV. The length of the CDR3 is 14 residues. CDR3 residues: CASSFRRGADIQYF. The CDR3 nucleotides are TGTGCCAGCAGCTTCAGGAGGGGGGCGGACATTCAGTACTTC.

The rearrangement uses TRBV6-5 and TRBJ1-1; D is possibly TRBD1 (5 bases). CDR1 MNHEY and CDR2 SVGAGI come from the germline V gene. Trimming shortened V by 6 bases and J by 1 base, and 15 bases separated the two germline ends. The CDR3 is 15 amino acids. The CDR3 here is CASRASGRGNTEAFF. CDR3 DNA sequence: TGTGCCAGCAGGGCCTCAGGGAGGGGGAACACTGAAGCTTTCTTT.

For this clone: Other nucleotide sequences in the sample specify the same CDR3. CDR3 nucleotide sequence: TGTGCCAGCAGCTTGAGGAATTCACCCCTCCACTTT. It is translated as CASSLRNSPLHF. This chain uses TRBV11-2 with TRBJ1-6; D call uncertain. Germline V CDR1 and CDR2: SGHAT, FQNNGV. The V and J ends lost 3 bases and 7 bases respectively, with 4 bases between them. The CDR3 covers 12 residues.

The rearrangement uses TRBV6-5 and TRBJ1-3; no reliable D call. Looked up from germline, CDR1 is MNHEY and CDR2 is SVGAGI. V was trimmed by 0 bases and J by 3 bases, leaving 9 bases between them. The CDR3 is made up of 15 amino acids. The CDR3 coding sequence is TGTGCCAGCAGTTACTCTGGGGAACATGGAAACACCATATATTTT. It is translated as CASSYSGEHGNTIYF.

The rearrangement joins TRBV9 to TRBJ1-3; D is possibly TRBD1 (5 bases). The germline CDR1 and CDR2 sequences are SGDLS and YYNGEE. The ends were cut back, 4 bases at V and 2 bases at J, with 13 bases in the middle. The CDR3 is 15 amino acids. The CDR3 DNA sequence: TGTGCCAGCAGCCCAGATGGGACGCCTGGAAACACCATATATTTT. This codes for CASSPDGTPGNTIYF.

This clone was recorded only once. The chain combines TRBV4-1 with TRBJ2-7; 10 nucleotides agree with TRBD2. Germline V gene data show CDR1 as MGHRA and CDR2 as YSYEKL. The CDR3 is 14 residues long. Trimming removed 5 bases from V and 5 bases from J; junction bases left unmatched: 6. The CDR3 nucleotides are TGCGCCAGCAGCAATCTAGCGGGAGTTCACGAGCAGTACTTC. Translation: CASSNLAGVHEQYF.

This clone was observed a handful of times. The V call is TRBV6-1, the J call TRBJ1-1; possibly TRBD1 for D (5 bases). V was clipped by 3 bases and J by 1 base, with 9 bases between them. This CDR3 has 14 residues. From germline, CDR1 is MNHNS and CDR2 SASEGT. The CDR3 sequence is CASSDRVRNTEAFF. The CDR3 coding sequence is TGTGCCAGCAGTGACAGGGTGCGGAACACTGAAGCTTTCTTT.

The chain carries TRBV5-1 and TRBJ2-7; 7 positions match TRBD1. The CDR3 loop spans 15 amino acids. CDR1 and CDR2 (germline): SGHRS, YFSETQ. V shed 6 bases, J shed 2 bases, and the junction held 11 bases outside the gene matches. The CDR3 DNA sequence: TGCGCCAGCAATTCCAGGGGGTCGGGTCCCTACGAGCAGTACTTC. The encoded protein is CASNSRGSGPYEQYF.